A selection of T cell receptor beta chains follows, all from one sample in a study of OX40 agonist ivuxolimab in advanced cancers. The repertoire was sequenced with immunoSEQ multiplex PCR; TCRdb's copy has only in-frame clones and lacks some. This table holds about 29,000 clones, more than 75% found once. The sample here was CD4+ or CD8+ T cells sorted from blood, taken in a trial of the OX40 agonist ivuxolimab. These receptors originate from an adult with an advanced solid tumor such as melanoma, head and neck, liver or kidney cancer. The CDR3 runs from the conserved cysteine through the conserved F or W. D genes are given only for firm matches. Size tells how often a clone was seen (once, few, many) or the class of an expanded clone, and some rows leave it out.

NA TRBJ2-1 NA TRBV7-2 CASSLGPGPNNEQFF TGTGCCAGCAGCTTAGGGCCGGGCCCGAACAATGAGCAGTTCTTC
NA TRBJ1-1 NA TRBV12-1 CASSFQNKDLKEAFF TGTGCCAGCAGCTTTCAAAATAAGGACCTGAAGGAAGCTTTCTTT
NA TRBJ2-4 NA TRBV5-8 CASSLVPVIAKNIQYF TGTGCCAGCAGCTTGGTACCTGTAATAGCCAAAAACATTCAGTACTTC
TRBD2 TRBJ2-7 NA TRBV9 CASSVAGTSGYEQYF TGTGCCAGCAGCGTAGCAGGGACTAGCGGCTACGAGCAGTACTTC
NA TRBJ2-3 few TRBV9 CASSETGTSTDTQYF TGTGCCAGCAGCGAAACCGGGACTAGCACAGATACGCAGTATTTT
NA TRBJ1-1 NA TRBV11-2 CASSLGWGSATEAFF TGTGCCAGCAGCTTAGGGTGGGGGTCGGCCACTGAAGCTTTCTTT
TRBD1 TRBJ1-2 NA TRBV13 CASEGTGEGYTF TGTGCCAGCGAGGGGACAGGGGAAGGCTACACCTTC
NA TRBJ1-6 NA TRBV21-1 CASSVGGVSYNSPLHF TGTGCCAGCTCAGTCGGCGGGGTTTCCTATAATTCACCCCTCCACTTT
NA TRBJ2-2 NA TRBV11-2 CASSLGPPVRELFF TGTGCCAGCAGCTTGGGACCACCGGTTCGGGAGCTGTTTTTT
NA TRBJ1-1 few TRBV5-1 CASSLGGQYTEAFF TGCGCCAGCAGCTTGGGAGGACAGTACACTGAAGCTTTCTTT
NA TRBJ2-7 NA TRBV28 CASSSRPTGTYEQYF TGTGCCAGCAGTTCTCGTCCGACAGGTACCTACGAGCAGTACTTC
NA TRBJ2-1 NA TRBV2 CASSEGRAGYNEQFF TGTGCCAGCAGTGAGGGGCGGGCAGGGTACAATGAGCAGTTCTTC
TRBD1 TRBJ1-4 NA TRBV15 CATSSGQGWDSTNEKLFF TGTGCCACCAGCAGCGGACAGGGTTGGGATTCAACTAATGAAAAACTGTTTTTT
TRBD1 TRBJ2-1 NA TRBV5-1 CASSLYRGASSYNEQFF TGCGCCAGCAGCTTGTACAGGGGCGCGAGCTCCTACAATGAGCAGTTCTTC
NA TRBJ2-7 NA TRBV30 CAWSVGVPSSYEQYF TGTGCCTGGAGTGTAGGTGTGCCGAGCTCCTACGAGCAGTACTTC
NA TRBJ1-1 NA TRBV11-2 CASSLRVGRDTEAFF TGTGCCAGCAGCTTACGCGTAGGGAGGGACACTGAAGCTTTCTTT
NA TRBJ2-3 NA TRBV6-6 CASSYSKGSTDTQYF TGTGCCAGCAGTTACTCGAAGGGGAGCACAGATACGCAGTATTTT
NA TRBJ1-2 NA TRBV18 CASSPPGGYGYTF TGTGCCAGCTCACCACCCGGAGGCTATGGCTACACCTTC
TRBD2 TRBJ2-5 NA TRBV27 CASSSPRLSGRETQYF TGTGCCAGCAGCTCCCCCCGACTATCCGGGAGGGAGACCCAGTACTTC
TRBD2 TRBJ2-7 NA TRBV28 CASSFPSGMSSYEQYF TGTGCCAGCAGTTTCCCTAGCGGGATGAGCTCCTACGAGCAGTACTTC
NA TRBJ2-5 NA TRBV9 CASSATGLSGETQYF TGTGCCAGCAGCGCCACAGGGTTGTCGGGAGAGACCCAGTACTTC
NA TRBJ1-2 NA TRBV5-6 CASSYPGQAASNYGYTF TGTGCCAGCAGCTATCCGGGCCAGGCCGCCTCTAACTATGGCTACACCTTC
NA TRBJ2-5 once TRBV6-6 CASSRGSWETQYF TGTGCCAGCAGCAGAGGCAGTTGGGAGACCCAGTACTTC
NA TRBJ1-1 NA TRBV27 CASSLTKGTEAFF TGTGCCAGCAGTTTAACTAAGGGAACTGAAGCTTTCTTT
TRBD1 TRBJ2-2 NA TRBV7-6 CASSAQGAVGTGELFF TGTGCCAGCAGCGCTCAGGGGGCCGTAGGCACCGGGGAGCTGTTTTTT
TRBD1 TRBJ2-7 NA TRBV2 CASSSGQDEQYF TGTGCCAGCAGTTCGGGACAGGACGAGCAGTACTTC
NA TRBJ1-6 many TRBV25-1 CASSLSGGYENSPLHF TGTGCCAGCAGCCTGTCGGGAGGATATGAAAATTCACCCCTCCACTTT
NA TRBJ2-5 NA TRBV27 CASSPSGETQYF TGTGCCAGCAGCCCGTCTGGGGAGACCCAGTACTTC
NA TRBJ1-1 once TRBV7-3 CASRPTIMNTEAFF TGTGCCAGCAGACCCACGATCATGAACACTGAAGCTTTCTTT
TRBD1 TRBJ1-4 few TRBV28 CASSRTGGRSEKLFF TGTGCCAGCAGCCGGACAGGGGGAAGAAGTGAAAAACTGTTTTTT
TRBD2 TRBJ2-7 NA TRBV4-1 CASSQRAGGVYEQYF TGCGCCAGCAGCCAACGGGCGGGAGGGGTCTACGAGCAGTACTTC
TRBD1 TRBJ1-6 NA TRBV19 CATSTGGYNSPLHF TGTGCCACTTCGACAGGGGGCTATAATTCACCCCTCCACTTT
NA TRBJ2-7 NA TRBV2 CASSDSRGAYDEQYF TGTGCCAGCAGTGATTCACGGGGGGCGTACGACGAGCAGTACTTC
NA TRBJ2-7 few TRBV6-1 CATLFYMSSYEQYF TGTGCCACCTTATTTTATATGAGCTCCTACGAGCAGTACTTC
NA TRBJ2-6 once TRBV4-1 CASSQDRTGSYFSGANVLTF TGCGCCAGCAGCCAAGATCGCACGGGAAGCTATTTCTCTGGGGCCAACGTCCTGACTTTC
NA TRBJ2-7 NA TRBV7-9 CASSYSRTSTYEQYF TGTGCCAGCAGCTATAGTCGGACAAGTACCTACGAGCAGTACTTC
TRBD2 TRBJ2-7 NA TRBV19 CASSIATTGLASLEQYF TGTGCCAGTAGTATAGCCACTACGGGACTAGCGTCCCTCGAGCAGTACTTC
NA TRBJ1-5 NA TRBV5-6 CASIPSWGLRGQPQHF TGTGCCTCGATCCCGTCGTGGGGTCTGAGAGGTCAGCCCCAGCATTTT
NA TRBJ2-2 few TRBV6-4 CASSDGNTGELFF TGTGCCAGCAGTGACGGGAACACCGGGGAGCTGTTTTTT
NA TRBJ2-7 NA TRBV25-1 CASSETPGFGAEQYF TGTGCCAGCAGTGAAACTCCGGGATTTGGGGCCGAGCAGTACTTC
NA TRBJ2-1 NA TRBV19 CASSMHGGPYNEQFF TGTGCCAGTAGTATGCACGGGGGACCTTACAATGAGCAGTTCTTC
NA TRBJ2-4 NA TRBV28 CASSLGAEIGKNIQYF TGTGCCAGCAGTCTTGGAGCGGAGATCGGCAAAAACATTCAGTACTTC
NA TRBJ1-4 NA TRBV5-6 CASSLVRKSGRKKLFF TGTGCCAGCAGCTTGGTCAGGAAATCCGGGAGAAAGAAACTGTTTTTT
NA TRBJ2-7 NA TRBV13 CASSPAGVLYEQYF TGTGCCAGCAGCCCAGCCGGGGTCCTCTACGAGCAGTACTTC
TRBD2 TRBJ2-1 many TRBV6-4 CASSDGTSGSEQFF TGTGCCAGCAGTGATGGGACTAGCGGTAGTGAGCAGTTCTTC
TRBD1 TRBJ2-7 NA TRBV30 CAWSIGQGYSYEQYF TGTGCCTGGAGTATTGGACAGGGATATTCCTACGAGCAGTACTTC
NA TRBJ1-5 NA TRBV28 CASSLVRAYSNQPQHF TGTGCCAGCAGTTTAGTCAGAGCTTATAGCAATCAGCCCCAGCATTTT
NA TRBJ2-3 NA TRBV9 CASSGGDTQYF TGTGCCAGCAGTGGGGGAGATACGCAGTATTTT
TRBD1 TRBJ2-7 NA TRBV5-1 CASSFEGASYEQYF TGCGCCAGCAGCTTTGAGGGGGCCTCCTACGAGCAGTACTTC
NA TRBJ2-2 NA TRBV4-3 CASSQERGSSTGELFF TGCGCCAGCAGCCAAGAAAGGGGTTCGAGCACCGGGGAGCTGTTTTTT
NA TRBJ2-1 NA TRBV4-3 CASSQMAHYNEQFF TGCGCCAGCAGTCAAATGGCCCACTACAATGAGCAGTTCTTC
NA TRBJ1-2 NA TRBV6-5 CASSYSPGLNYGYTF TGTGCCAGCAGTTACTCCCCAGGTCTAAACTATGGCTACACCTTC
TRBD2 TRBJ2-7 NA TRBV27 CASSLGTSIYEQYF TGTGCCAGCAGTTTAGGGACTAGTATCTACGAGCAGTACTTC
NA TRBJ2-5 few TRBV9 CASTKEETAIQETQYF TGTGCCAGCACCAAAGAAGAGACAGCGATTCAAGAGACCCAGTACTTC
NA TRBJ1-2 NA TRBV4-2 CASSQGGAYGYTF TGTGCCAGCAGCCAGGGGGGGGCCTATGGCTACACCTTC
NA TRBJ2-2 NA TRBV28 CASSSPTGRPTGELFF TGTGCCAGCAGTTCCCCCACCGGCAGGCCCACCGGGGAGCTGTTTTTT
TRBD1 TRBJ1-2 NA TRBV4-1 CASSPAEGAYGYTF TGCGCCAGCAGCCCCGCGGAGGGGGCCTATGGCTACACCTTC
NA TRBJ2-2 many TRBV9 CASREGALGTGELFF TGTGCCAGCAGGGAGGGTGCGTTAGGCACCGGGGAGCTGTTTTTT
TRBD2 TRBJ2-3 NA TRBV7-9 CASSAPFAGAGTDTQYF TGTGCCAGCAGCGCCCCTTTTGCGGGAGCAGGCACAGATACGCAGTATTTT